These 18 T cell receptor beta chains were sequenced from one sample in a study of shared clonotypes between healthy human individuals. Sequencing used immunoSEQ multiplex PCR; TCRdb keeps in-frame clones, though not all of them. Of millions of clones in the sample, around 94% were seen once. Sequenced material: naive CD4+ T cells sorted from blood. Documented subset: CD45RA+ positively selected. The source of these receptors is a man between 18 and 29 years old in good health.

The rearrangement links TRBV6-6 to TRBJ2-7; the match to TRBD1 covers 8 bases. The trim removed 5 bases at V and 2 bases at J, leaving 8 bases unmatched. This CDR3 has 15 amino acids. Germline V CDR1 and CDR2: MNHNY, SVGAGI (reference sequence). The CDR3 nucleotides read TGTGCCAGCAGTAGCCTGGGGGACAGGCCCTACGAGCAGTACTTC. Its translation is CASSSLGDRPYEQYF.

V gene TRBV10-2 combines with J gene TRBJ2-6; D call uncertain. Trimming took off 3 bases at V and 0 bases at J, with 6 bases between the two ends. Germline-derived CDR1 and CDR2 are WSHSY and SAAADI. The CDR3 runs 15 residues. CDR3 sequence reads: CASSDGVSGANVLTF. The CDR3, as DNA: TGCGCCAGCAGTGACGGTGTCTCTGGGGCCAACGTCCTGACTTTC.

The rearrangement uses TRBV7-9 and TRBJ2-2; D remains unclear. V lost 0 bases to trimming and J lost 3 bases, with 5 bases between them. Germline CDR1 reads SEHNR; CDR2 reads FQNEAQ (reference sequence). This CDR3 has 14 amino acids. This CDR3 is CASSLAPYTGELFF. The CDR3 DNA sequence: TGTGCCAGCAGCTTAGCCCCATACACCGGGGAGCTGTTTTTT.

This clone occurred once. The CDR3 sequence is CASSLHRGDTGELFF. CDR3 DNA: TGTGCCAGCAGTCTACACAGGGGCGACACCGGGGAGCTGTTTTTT. The chain links TRBV28 to TRBJ2-2; 7 bases match TRBD1. The length of the CDR3 is 15 residues. With 5 bases clipped from V and 3 bases from J, the junction kept 6 bases outside the gene matches. Germline V gene data show CDR1 as MDHEN and CDR2 as SYDVKM.

J is TRBJ1-1 and V is TRBV6-5, with no clear D. Trimming removed 7 bases at V and 1 base at J, with 13 bases between. From germline, CDR1 is MNHEY and CDR2 SVGAGI. The CDR3 contains 14 residues. The CDR3 bases are TGTGCCAGCAACCTAACTCCGGGGAACACTGAAGCTTTCTTT. The encoded protein is CASNLTPGNTEAFF.

This rearrangement joins TRBV6-5 to TRBJ2-7, with D possibly matching TRBD1 (6 bases). V lost 5 bases, J lost 0 bases, and 14 bases lay in between. CDR1 is MNHEY, CDR2 SVGAGI, per germline. The CDR3 covers 15 residues. The CDR3 sequence: CASSQKTGISYEQYF. The DNA of the CDR3 is TGTGCCAGCAGTCAGAAAACAGGGATCTCCTACGAGCAGTACTTC.

This clone was picked up one time. This sample includes further DNA sequences coding for the same CDR3. The chain couples TRBV19 to TRBJ2-1; D possibly corresponds to TRBD2 (7 bases). The CDR3 length is 15 residues. Germline loops: CDR1 LNHDA, CDR2 SQIVND (reference sequence). The germline V and J ends were trimmed by 0 bases and 4 bases, with 10 bases remaining between them. The DNA of the CDR3 is TGTGCCAGTAGTATAGAGGGGGGGCTTTACAATGAGCAGTTCTTC. Translation gives CASSIEGGLYNEQFF.

A note on this clone: An end of the junction differs from the germline gene, which may be a read error. This chain connects TRBV11-2 to TRBJ1-1; the match to TRBD1 covers 9 bases. Germline V gene data show CDR1 as SGHAT and CDR2 as FQNNGV. The CDR3 is 14 residues long. This CDR3 is CASNLLGGQGKAFF. The CDR3 nucleotides are TGTGCCAGCAACTTATTAGGGGGACAGGGTAAAGCTTTCTTT.

The chain uses TRBV10-2 and TRBJ1-5; perhaps TRBD1 as D (5 bases). V gave up 7 bases and J gave up 7 bases, with 17 bases separating them. Germline assignment: CDR1 WSHSY and CDR2 SAAADI. CDR3 length: 14 residues. The CDR3 loop reads CASTSEGRWQPQHF. CDR3 nucleotides: TGCGCCAGCACCAGCGAGGGGCGGTGGCAGCCCCAGCATTTT.

Points on this clone: This sample also contains other DNA sequences that code for the same CDR3. The CDR3 coding sequence is TGCGCCAGCAGCCAAGAAGGCAGGGGGAATCAGCCCCAGCATTTT. This encodes CASSQEGRGNQPQHF. This sequence joins TRBV4-1 and TRBJ1-5; 7 positions match TRBD1. Germline V lookup: CDR1 MGHRA, CDR2 YSYEKL. J lost 4 bases, V lost 0 bases, and 3 bases had no gene match. The CDR3 loop spans 15 amino acids.

The V and J genes are TRBV7-6 and TRBJ2-2; D is undetermined. This CDR3 is 16 amino acids long. The V end was cut by 2 bases, the J end by 0 bases, with 10 bases between. Germline V gene sequence: CDR1 SGHVS, CDR2 FNYEAQ. CDR3 nucleotides: TGTGCCAGCAGCTTAATGGAAAGGACGAACACCGGGGAGCTGTTTTTT. Residues: CASSLMERTNTGELFF.

The chain couples TRBV5-6 to TRBJ1-4; maybe TRBD1 (6 bases). The germline CDR1 and CDR2 sequences are SGHDT and YYEEEE. Trimming took off 1 base at V and 6 bases at J, with 10 bases between the two ends. The CDR3 length is 14 residues. In nucleotides, the CDR3 is TGTGCCAGCAGCTTGCCAGGGGCAGATGAAAAACTGTTTTTT. This translates into CASSLPGADEKLFF.

The chain recombines TRBV2 with TRBJ2-1; tentatively, D is TRBD2 (5 bases). The CDR3 is made up of 17 amino acids. V was shortened by 7 bases and J by 3 bases, with 22 bases between the two germline ends. The germline V gene encodes CDR1 SNHLY and CDR2 FYNNEI. CDR3 coding DNA: TGTGCCAGCATCGGTAGAAGCCCTCTAGCCTTCTACAATGAGCAGTTCTTC. Its protein is CASIGRSPLAFYNEQFF. The variable domain in full, with the rest retrieved from reference TRBV2 and TRBJ2-1, is EPEVTQTPSHQVTQMGQEVILRCVPISNHLYFYWYRQILGQKVEFLVSFYNNEISEKSEIFDDQFSVERPDGSNFTLKIRSTKLEDSAMYFCASIGRSPLAFYNEQFFGPGTRLTVL.

The chain uses TRBV7-2 and TRBJ2-3; 15 nucleotides align to TRBD2. CDR1 SGHTA and CDR2 FQGNSA come from the germline V gene. The CDR3 has 16 residues. Trimming removed 4 bases from V and 4 bases from J; junction bases left unmatched: 3. The CDR3 coding sequence is TGTGCCAGCAGCTGGGGACTAGCGGGAGGTGCAGATACGCAGTATTTT. The encoded protein is CASSWGLAGGADTQYF.

This sequence joins TRBV7-2 and TRBJ1-6; D is unclear. Germline CDR1 and CDR2: SGHTA and FQGNSA. Trimming removed 8 bases at V and 2 bases at J, with 16 bases between. CDR3 length: 16 amino acids. The CDR3 sequence: CASQSGSGTYNSPLHF. CDR3 DNA sequence: TGTGCCAGCCAGTCGGGGTCAGGCACCTATAATTCACCCCTCCACTTT.

The chain joins TRBV4-1 to TRBJ2-1; 7 bases agree with TRBD2. Germline-derived CDR1 and CDR2 are MGHRA and YSYEKL. This CDR3 spans 15 amino acids. Losses at the gene ends were 4 bases for V and 12 bases for J; bases not matched to a gene: 15. The CDR3 is CASSRNSGPGGGQFF. CDR3 sequence (DNA): TGCGCCAGCAGCCGAAATAGCGGGCCCGGCGGGGGGCAGTTCTTC.

The rearrangement links TRBV6-6 to TRBJ2-3; tentatively, D is TRBD2 (5 bases). CDR3 length: 15 residues. V was cut by 7 bases and J by 2 bases, with 16 bases left in between. Germline V gene data show CDR1 as MNHNY and CDR2 as SVGAGI (reference sequence). The CDR3 DNA sequence: TGTGCCAGCACCATAATAGCGTTTAACACAGATACGCAGTATTTT. Protein sequence: CASTIIAFNTDTQYF.

This rearrangement joins TRBV7-9 to TRBJ2-2; D may be TRBD1 or TRBD2 (5 bases each). In germline, CDR1 is SEHNR, CDR2 FQNEAQ (reference sequence). The CDR3 covers 14 residues. Trimming shortened V by 5 bases and J by 2 bases, and 9 bases separated the two germline ends. The CDR3 bases are TGTGCCAGCAGCAACCGGGACAACACCGGGGAGCTGTTTTTT. Protein product: CASSNRDNTGELFF.